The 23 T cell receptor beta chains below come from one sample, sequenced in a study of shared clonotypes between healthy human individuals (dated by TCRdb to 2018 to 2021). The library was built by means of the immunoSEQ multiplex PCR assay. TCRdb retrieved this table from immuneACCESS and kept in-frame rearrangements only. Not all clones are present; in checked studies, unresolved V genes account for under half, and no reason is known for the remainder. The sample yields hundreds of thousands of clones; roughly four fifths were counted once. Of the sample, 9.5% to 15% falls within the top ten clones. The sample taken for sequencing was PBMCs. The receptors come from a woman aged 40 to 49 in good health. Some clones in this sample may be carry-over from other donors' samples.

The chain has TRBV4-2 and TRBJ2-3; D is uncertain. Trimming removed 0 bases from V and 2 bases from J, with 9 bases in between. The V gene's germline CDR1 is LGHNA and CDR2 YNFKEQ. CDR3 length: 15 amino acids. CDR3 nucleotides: TGTGCCAGCAGCCAAGATCTTGTGCCCACAGATACGCAGTATTTT. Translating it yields CASSQDLVPTDTQYF.

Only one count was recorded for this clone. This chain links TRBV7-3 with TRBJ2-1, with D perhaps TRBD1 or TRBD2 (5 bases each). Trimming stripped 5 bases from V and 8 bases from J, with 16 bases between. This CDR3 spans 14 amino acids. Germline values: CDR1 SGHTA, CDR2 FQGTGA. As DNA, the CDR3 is TGTGCCAGCAGCCCCGGGACCAGGACCGATGAGCAGTTCTTC. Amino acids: CASSPGTRTDEQFF.

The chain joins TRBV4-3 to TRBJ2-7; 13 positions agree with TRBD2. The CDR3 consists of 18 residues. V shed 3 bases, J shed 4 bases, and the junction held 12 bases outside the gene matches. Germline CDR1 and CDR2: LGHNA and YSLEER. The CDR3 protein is CASSHWTSGRVGRYEQYF. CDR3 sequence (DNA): TGCGCCAGCAGCCACTGGACTAGCGGGAGAGTCGGGAGGTACGAGCAGTACTTC.

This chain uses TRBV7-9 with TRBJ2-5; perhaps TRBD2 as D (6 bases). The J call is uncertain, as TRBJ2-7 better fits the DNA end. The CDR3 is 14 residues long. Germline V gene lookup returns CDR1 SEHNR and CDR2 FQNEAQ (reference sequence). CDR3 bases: TGTGCCAGCAGCCCGGGGGACCCCTTCTACGAGCAGTACTTC. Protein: CASSPGDPFYEQYF.

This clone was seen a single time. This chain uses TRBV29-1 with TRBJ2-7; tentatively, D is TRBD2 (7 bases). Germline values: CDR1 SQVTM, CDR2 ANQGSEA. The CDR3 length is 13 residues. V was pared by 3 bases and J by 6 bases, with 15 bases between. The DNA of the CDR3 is TGCAGCGTTGAGGCGGCGAGGGGGGGCGAGCAGTACTTC. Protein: CSVEAARGGEQYF.

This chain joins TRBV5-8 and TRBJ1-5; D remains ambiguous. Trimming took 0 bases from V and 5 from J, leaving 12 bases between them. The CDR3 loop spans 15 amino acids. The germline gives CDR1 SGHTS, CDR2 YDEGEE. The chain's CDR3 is CASSLGYSPDQPQHF. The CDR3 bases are TGTGCCAGCAGCTTGGGTTACAGCCCCGATCAGCCCCAGCATTTT.

CDR3 sequence: CASSQGGYEQFF. In DNA, the CDR3 is TGCGCCAGCAGCCAAGGAGGGTATGAGCAGTTCTTC. This chain joins TRBV4-3 and TRBJ2-1, with a possible D match to TRBD2 (5 bases). This CDR3 comprises 12 residues. Per germline, CDR1 LGHNA and CDR2 YSLEER. V was cut by 1 base and J by 8 bases, with 6 bases left in between.

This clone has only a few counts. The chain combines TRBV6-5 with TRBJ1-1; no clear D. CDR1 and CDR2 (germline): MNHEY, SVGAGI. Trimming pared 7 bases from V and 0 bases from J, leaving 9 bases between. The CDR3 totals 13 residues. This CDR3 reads CASNREMNTEAFF. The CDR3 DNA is TGTGCCAGCAACCGGGAGATGAACACTGAAGCTTTCTTT.

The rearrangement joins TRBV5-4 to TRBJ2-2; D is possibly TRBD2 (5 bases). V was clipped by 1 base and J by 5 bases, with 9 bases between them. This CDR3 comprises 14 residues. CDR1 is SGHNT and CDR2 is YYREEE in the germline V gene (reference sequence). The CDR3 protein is CASSLLGVTGELFF. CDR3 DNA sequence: TGTGCCAGCAGCTTGCTCGGGGTAACCGGGGAGCTGTTTTTT.

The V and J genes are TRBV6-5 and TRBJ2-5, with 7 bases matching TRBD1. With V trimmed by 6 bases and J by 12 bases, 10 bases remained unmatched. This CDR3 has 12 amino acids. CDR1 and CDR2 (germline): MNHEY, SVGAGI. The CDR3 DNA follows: TGTGCCAGCAGCTCCCAGACAGGGTCCGAGTACTTC. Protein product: CASSSQTGSEYF.

The CDR3 nucleotides read TGTGCCAGTAGTACAATCGTCCCGACAGGGGTTACCTACGAGCAGTACTTC. Amino acids: CASSTIVPTGVTYEQYF. The chain couples TRBV19 to TRBJ2-7; TRBD1 matches 8 bases. The CDR3 length is 17 residues. The V and J ends lost 4 bases and 2 bases, in that order; junction bases with no gene match: 13. Looked up from germline, CDR1 is LNHDA and CDR2 is SQIVND (reference sequence).

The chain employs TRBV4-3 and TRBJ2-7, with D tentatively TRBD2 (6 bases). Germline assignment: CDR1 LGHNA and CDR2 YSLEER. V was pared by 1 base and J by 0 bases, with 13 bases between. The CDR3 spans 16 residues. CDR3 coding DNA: TGCGCCAGCAGCCAAGCCCCGGGAGTGAGCTCCTACGAGCAGTACTTC. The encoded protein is CASSQAPGVSSYEQYF.

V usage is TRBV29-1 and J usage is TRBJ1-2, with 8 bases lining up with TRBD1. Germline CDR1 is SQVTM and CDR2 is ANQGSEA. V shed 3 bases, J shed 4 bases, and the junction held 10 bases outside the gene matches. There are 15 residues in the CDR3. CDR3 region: CSVDLGQGWGYGYTF. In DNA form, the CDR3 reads TGCAGCGTTGATCTTGGACAGGGTTGGGGCTATGGCTACACCTTC.

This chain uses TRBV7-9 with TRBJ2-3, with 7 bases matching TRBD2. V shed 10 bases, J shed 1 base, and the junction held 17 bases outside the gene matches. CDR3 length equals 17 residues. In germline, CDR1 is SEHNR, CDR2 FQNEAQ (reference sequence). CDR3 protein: CATGGKGDGIGTDTQYF. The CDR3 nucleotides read TGTGCCACCGGGGGGAAGGGAGATGGGATTGGCACAGATACGCAGTATTTT.

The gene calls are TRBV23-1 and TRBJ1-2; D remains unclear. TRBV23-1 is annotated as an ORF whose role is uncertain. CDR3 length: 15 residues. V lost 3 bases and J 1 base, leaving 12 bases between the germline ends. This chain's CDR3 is CASSQLLGGNYGYTF. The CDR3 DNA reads TGCGCCAGCAGTCAGCTCCTGGGCGGTAACTATGGCTACACCTTC.

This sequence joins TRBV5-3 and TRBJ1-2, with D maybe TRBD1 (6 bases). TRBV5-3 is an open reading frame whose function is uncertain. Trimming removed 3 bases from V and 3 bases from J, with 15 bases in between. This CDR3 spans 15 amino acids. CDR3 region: CARSSPPQGYYGYTF. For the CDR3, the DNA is TGTGCCAGAAGCTCACCCCCCCAGGGGTACTATGGCTACACCTTC.

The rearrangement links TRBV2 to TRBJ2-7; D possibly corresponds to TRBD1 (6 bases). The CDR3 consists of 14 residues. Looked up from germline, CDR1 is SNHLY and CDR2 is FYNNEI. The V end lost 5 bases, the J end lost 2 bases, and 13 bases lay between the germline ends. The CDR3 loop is CASSKEQGTYEQYF. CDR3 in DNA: TGTGCCAGCAGTAAGGAACAGGGAACCTACGAGCAGTACTTC.

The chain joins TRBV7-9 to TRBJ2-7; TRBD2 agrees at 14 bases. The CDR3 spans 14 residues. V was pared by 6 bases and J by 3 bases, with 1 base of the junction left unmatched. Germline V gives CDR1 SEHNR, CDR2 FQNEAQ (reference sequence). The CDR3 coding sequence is TGTGCCAGCAGAGGGACTAGCGGGAGCTACGAGCAGTACTTC. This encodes CASRGTSGSYEQYF.

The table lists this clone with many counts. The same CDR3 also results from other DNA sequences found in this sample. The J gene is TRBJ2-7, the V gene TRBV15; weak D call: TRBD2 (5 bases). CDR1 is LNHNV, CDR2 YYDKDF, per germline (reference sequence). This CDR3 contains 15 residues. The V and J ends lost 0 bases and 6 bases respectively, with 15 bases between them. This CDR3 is CATSRDRSGRREQYF. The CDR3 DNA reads TGTGCCACCAGCAGAGATCGAAGCGGTAGGCGCGAGCAGTACTTC.

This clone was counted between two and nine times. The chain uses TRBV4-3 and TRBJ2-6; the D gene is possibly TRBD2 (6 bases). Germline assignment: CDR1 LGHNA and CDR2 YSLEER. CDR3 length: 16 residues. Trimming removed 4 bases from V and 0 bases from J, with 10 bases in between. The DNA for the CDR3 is TGCGCCAGCAGCCCATCGGGGGTCTCTGGGGCCAACGTCCTGACTTTC. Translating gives CASSPSGVSGANVLTF.

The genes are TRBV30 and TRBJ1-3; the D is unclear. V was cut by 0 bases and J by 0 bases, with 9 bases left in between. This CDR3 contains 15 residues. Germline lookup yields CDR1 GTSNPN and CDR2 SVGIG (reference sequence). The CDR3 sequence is CAWSVQGVSGNTIYF. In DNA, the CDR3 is TGTGCCTGGAGTGTCCAAGGAGTCTCTGGAAACACCATATATTTT.

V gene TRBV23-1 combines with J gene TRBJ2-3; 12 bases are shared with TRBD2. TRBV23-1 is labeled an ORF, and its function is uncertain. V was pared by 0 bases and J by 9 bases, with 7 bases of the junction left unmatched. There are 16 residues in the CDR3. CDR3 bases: TGCGCCAGCAGTCAATCGAAACTAGCGGGAGGCGGGACGCAGTATTTT. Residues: CASSQSKLAGGGTQYF.

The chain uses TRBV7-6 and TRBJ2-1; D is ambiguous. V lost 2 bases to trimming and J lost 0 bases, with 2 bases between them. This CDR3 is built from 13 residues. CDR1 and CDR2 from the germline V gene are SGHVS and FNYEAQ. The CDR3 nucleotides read TGTGCCAGCAGCTTATACTCCTACAATGAGCAGTTCTTC. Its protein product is CASSLYSYNEQFF.